These 30 T cell receptor beta chains originate from one sample sequenced in a study of T cell therapy after organ transplantation. Time point here: 20-29 weeks after completion of therapy. Produced via immunoSEQ multiplex PCR; TCRdb's table is partial and in-frame only. The sample records about 18,000 clones, approximately 85% being singletons. The antigens these receptors bind are not known. The source material was CD8+ T cells from blood, sampled after autologous CMV-specific T cell therapy. Receptor source: a human patient who had received a solid organ transplant and had CMV disease. Some T cells may be the graft donor's.

The chain carries TRBV6-5 and TRBJ2-7, with 7 bases that match TRBD2. V trimming: 2 bases; J trimming: 2 bases; junction bases outside the gene matches: 6. Germline CDR1 and CDR2: MNHEY and SVGAGI. This CDR3 comprises 15 residues. CDR3 loop: CASSYGGDPAYEQYF. The CDR3 nucleotides read TGTGCCAGCAGTTACGGGGGGGATCCCGCCTACGAGCAGTACTTC.

The gene calls are TRBV27 and TRBJ1-2, with TRBD1 matching 8 bases. This CDR3 has 13 amino acids. The germline V gene encodes CDR1 MNHEY and CDR2 SMNVEV (reference sequence). The V segment lost 5 bases and the J segment 4 bases; nucleotides outside the gene matches: 3. DNA of the CDR3: TGTGCCAGCAGTGGACAGGGTTTCTATGGCTACACCTTC. It translates to CASSGQGFYGYTF.

This chain links TRBV11-2 with TRBJ1-2, with 7 bases lining up with TRBD1. Germline loops: CDR1 SGHAT, CDR2 FQNNGV. The V segment lost 4 bases and the J segment 4 bases; nucleotides outside the gene matches: 9. This CDR3 spans 15 amino acids. The CDR3 DNA sequence: TGTGCCAGCAGCTCCCGGGACAGACTAGCCTATGGCTACACCTTC. Its protein product is CASSSRDRLAYGYTF.

V is TRBV29-1 and J is TRBJ1-1; D is unresolved. CDR3 length equals 17 residues. V was clipped by 1 base and J by 1 base, with 19 bases between them. The V gene's germline CDR1 is SQVTM and CDR2 ANQGSEA. CDR3 bases: TGCAGCGTTGAAGCCGGCAGGTTGGGAAGACAGAACACTGAAGCTTTCTTT. It translates to CSVEAGRLGRQNTEAFF. Full variable domain (rest looked up from reference TRBV29-1 and TRBJ1-1): SAVISQKPSRDICQRGTSLTIQCQVDSQVTMMFWYRQQPGQSLTLIATANQGSEATYESGFVIDKFPISRPNLTFSTLTVSNMSPEDSSIYLCSVEAGRLGRQNTEAFFGQGTRLTVV.

J is TRBJ1-1 and V is TRBV30, with D perhaps matching TRBD1 (6 bases). Germline V gene data show CDR1 as GTSNPN and CDR2 as SVGIG (reference sequence). CDR3 length: 12 residues. The V and J ends lost 4 bases and 4 bases respectively, with 10 bases between them. The CDR3 reads CAWTGDGTEAFF. The DNA for the CDR3 is TGTGCCTGGACAGGGGACGGCACTGAAGCTTTCTTT.

The V gene is TRBV4-1, the J gene TRBJ1-6, with D possibly matching TRBD1 (6 bases). Deletions cut 0 bases from V and 8 bases from J, with 11 bases between. The germline CDR1 and CDR2 sequences are MGHRA and YSYEKL. The CDR3 loop spans 15 amino acids. The CDR3 reads CASSQDSGGYSPLHF. For the CDR3, the DNA is TGCGCCAGCAGCCAAGATTCGGGGGGCTATTCACCCCTCCACTTT.

The J gene is TRBJ2-7, the V gene TRBV6-6, with 8 bases lining up with TRBD1. The germline CDR1 and CDR2 sequences are MNHNY and SVGAGI (reference sequence). Unmatched junction bases numbered 5, after V lost 4 bases and J lost 3 bases. The CDR3 has 14 amino acids. CDR3 nucleotides: TGTGCCAGCAGTTGGGACAGGTCGATCTACGAGCAGTACTTC. This sequence encodes CASSWDRSIYEQYF.

The rearrangement links TRBV23-1 to TRBJ1-2; 7 bases line up with TRBD1. TRBV23-1 is treated as an ORF (open reading frame) with a function not yet certain. V lost 6 bases to trimming and J lost 6 bases; unmatched junction nucleotides: 4. The CDR3 runs 12 residues. The CDR3 protein is CASSYRGDGYTF. Written as DNA, the CDR3 is TGCGCCAGCAGCTACAGGGGCGATGGCTACACCTTC.

This clone was detected only once. The chain recombines TRBV13 with TRBJ2-1; 14 bases agree with TRBD2. The V gene's germline CDR1 is PRHDT and CDR2 FYEKMQ (reference sequence). This CDR3 region has 15 residues. The V segment lost 6 bases and the J segment 8 bases; nucleotides outside the gene matches: 6. The DNA for the CDR3 is TGTGCCAGCAGTACAGGGACTAGCGGGGGCCATGAGCAGTTCTTC. Protein product: CASSTGTSGGHEQFF.

V usage is TRBV6-1 and J usage is TRBJ2-2; 13 bases are a match to TRBD2. The CDR3 has 17 residues. In germline, CDR1 is MNHNS, CDR2 SASEGT. The trim removed 6 bases at V and 4 bases at J, leaving 8 bases unmatched. CDR3 loop: CASSELAGGLSTGELFF. CDR3 DNA: TGTGCCAGCAGCGAACTAGCGGGAGGGCTAAGCACCGGGGAGCTGTTTTTT.

The genes are TRBV19 and TRBJ2-1; D unresolved. V was pared by 1 base and J by 0 bases, with 7 bases between. This CDR3 is 15 amino acids long. Germline V gives CDR1 LNHDA, CDR2 SQIVND (reference sequence). The CDR3 reads CASSIGLHSYNEQFF. Written as DNA, the CDR3 is TGTGCCAGTAGTATAGGCCTCCACTCCTACAATGAGCAGTTCTTC.

Only a few counts were recorded for this clone. The chain employs TRBV29-1 and TRBJ2-7; D possibly matches TRBD1 or TRBD2 (5 bases each). The germline V gene encodes CDR1 SQVTM and CDR2 ANQGSEA. V lost 2 bases and J lost 3, with 11 bases in between. This CDR3 is built from 13 residues. CDR3 in DNA: TGCAGCGTTGAACAGGGAGTGGGCTACGAGCAGTACTTC. It yields the protein CSVEQGVGYEQYF.

The rearrangement links TRBV27 to TRBJ2-7, with 11 bases identical to TRBD2. CDR3 length: 14 residues. V shed 5 bases and J 6 bases; nucleotides not matched to a gene: 6. Germline V gene sequence: CDR1 MNHEY, CDR2 SMNVEV (reference sequence). CDR3 in amino acids: CASSLALAGVEQYF. CDR3 DNA: TGTGCCAGCAGTCTGGCACTAGCGGGAGTCGAGCAGTACTTC.

The chain links TRBV15 to TRBJ1-1, with 7 positions matching TRBD1. The CDR3 is 13 amino acids. J was trimmed by 3 bases and V by 10 bases; bases with no gene match: 8. Germline CDR1 LNHNV, CDR2 YYDKDF (reference sequence). The CDR3 spells CASSLRGDTEAFF. The DNA of the CDR3 is TGTGCCAGCTCACTCAGGGGGGACACTGAAGCTTTCTTT.

CDR3 DNA sequence: TGCGCCAGCAGTCAACCAGGCACTAATGAAAAACTGTTTTTT. Translation gives CASSQPGTNEKLFF. This chain uses TRBV4-1 with TRBJ1-4; D not resolved. V was shortened by 6 bases and J by 2 bases, with 10 bases between the two germline ends. The CDR3 extends over 14 amino acids. CDR1 and CDR2 (germline): MGHRA, YSYEKL.

This rearrangement joins TRBV2 to TRBJ2-7, with TRBD2 as a possible D gene (6 bases). The germline V and J ends were trimmed by 4 bases and 5 bases, with 18 bases remaining between them. This CDR3 has 15 residues. Looked up from germline, CDR1 is SNHLY and CDR2 is FYNNEI. Written as DNA, the CDR3 is TGTGCCAGCAGTGCCCTGGACGGGAGAGGGGACGAGCAGTACTTC. This gives the protein CASSALDGRGDEQYF.

V is TRBV9 and J is TRBJ1-2; 8 nucleotides align to TRBD1. In germline, CDR1 is SGDLS, CDR2 YYNGEE. Unmatched junction bases numbered 6, after V lost 3 bases and J lost 8 bases. This CDR3 spans 13 amino acids. For the CDR3, the DNA is TGTGCCAGCAGCGGACAGGGGTTAAGCGGCTACACCTTC. This gives the protein CASSGQGLSGYTF.

The V and J genes are TRBV27 and TRBJ1-1; D unclear. Trimming pared 2 bases from V and 1 base from J, leaving 5 bases between. This CDR3 spans 13 amino acids. Germline loops: CDR1 MNHEY, CDR2 SMNVEV (reference sequence). The CDR3 is CASSLSPNTEAFF. The CDR3 DNA sequence: TGTGCCAGCAGTTTAAGCCCGAACACTGAAGCTTTCTTT.

V usage is TRBV5-1 and J usage is TRBJ1-1, with D perhaps TRBD1 (5 bases). Germline-derived CDR1 and CDR2 are SGHRS and YFSETQ. Deletions cut 4 bases from V and 1 base from J, with 8 bases between. The CDR3 covers 13 residues. CDR3 protein: CASSQTENTEAFF. The CDR3 DNA follows: TGCGCCAGCAGCCAGACAGAGAACACTGAAGCTTTCTTT.

The genes are TRBV7-8 and TRBJ1-2; D gene unclear. Trimming left V 4 bases short and J 11 bases short, with 26 bases between. In germline, CDR1 is SGHVS, CDR2 FQNEAQ. There are 16 residues in the CDR3. Written as DNA, the CDR3 is TGTGCCAGCAGCTCCGTCTCCGGGTCCCCTTATACGCTGTACACCTTC. Translating it yields CASSSVSGSPYTLYTF.

The chain links TRBV27 to TRBJ2-7; the match to TRBD1 covers 7 bases. The CDR3 consists of 11 residues. The V gene end was trimmed by 8 bases and the J gene end by 7 bases; junction bases not matched to a gene: 5. The germline gives CDR1 MNHEY, CDR2 SMNVEV (reference sequence). Here the CDR3 DNA reads TGTGCCAGCGAGGGGGCAGGGGAGCAGTACTTC. This translates into CASEGAGEQYF.

V usage is TRBV7-6 and J usage is TRBJ2-5, with 7 bases matching TRBD1. The CDR3 contains 19 residues. V shed 0 bases and J 4 bases; nucleotides not matched to a gene: 17. CDR1 is SGHVS and CDR2 is FNYEAQ in the germline V gene. As DNA, the CDR3 is TGTGCCAGCAGCTTAGCTTTGGGGGCCAGGGGGAACATGGGAGAGACCCAGTACTTC. Protein sequence: CASSLALGARGNMGETQYF.

This chain connects TRBV4-1 to TRBJ2-7; D possibly uses TRBD1 or TRBD2 (6 bases each). The V and J ends lost 1 base and 2 bases respectively, with 18 bases between them. The CDR3 loop spans 17 amino acids. Germline V lookup: CDR1 MGHRA, CDR2 YSYEKL. The CDR3 region is CASSQGLRGHGTYEQYF. CDR3 DNA sequence: TGCGCCAGCAGCCAAGGCCTCCGGGGGCACGGGACCTACGAGCAGTACTTC.

V is TRBV9 and J is TRBJ2-7; TRBD1 agrees at 7 bases. The CDR3 has 15 amino acids. The germline V gene encodes CDR1 SGDLS and CDR2 YYNGEE. Unmatched junction bases numbered 9, after V lost 6 bases and J lost 0 bases. The CDR3 protein is CASNSGAGGSYEQYF. Written as DNA, the CDR3 is TGTGCCAGCAACTCTGGGGCAGGGGGCTCCTACGAGCAGTACTTC.

V is TRBV7-2 and J is TRBJ2-1; D is unclear. Per the germline V gene, CDR1 is SGHTA and CDR2 is FQGNSA. CDR3 length equals 12 residues. The V gene lost 1 base and the J gene lost 7 bases, with 5 bases spanning the gap. CDR3 amino acids: CASSLEGNEQFF. CDR3 DNA sequence: TGTGCCAGCAGCTTAGAAGGGAATGAGCAGTTCTTC.

This chain uses TRBV9 with TRBJ1-2, with D maybe TRBD1 (5 bases). V was shortened by 4 bases and J by 6 bases, with 22 bases between the two germline ends. Germline-derived CDR1 and CDR2 are SGDLS and YYNGEE. The CDR3 totals 16 residues. CDR3 coding DNA: TGTGCCAGCAGCTCTGACCGGGACTCCCGCAGGAATGGCTACACCTTC. Its translation: CASSSDRDSRRNGYTF.

The chain uses TRBV15 and TRBJ2-7, with D possibly being TRBD1 (6 bases). CDR3 length: 13 residues. Germline CDR1 and CDR2: LNHNV and YYDKDF (reference sequence). The ends were cut back, 5 bases at V and 2 bases at J, with 10 bases in the middle. The CDR3: CATSPGTTYEQYF. The DNA of the CDR3 is TGTGCCACCAGCCCCGGGACAACCTACGAGCAGTACTTC.

The J gene is TRBJ1-1, the V gene TRBV7-8; no definite D call. The CDR3 consists of 17 residues. The germline CDR1 and CDR2 sequences are SGHVS and FQNEAQ. Between the trimmed V and J ends, which lost 2 bases and 0 bases, there was a span of 16 bases. For the CDR3, the DNA is TGTGCCAGCAGCTTATTTTTCCCGGGAGATATGAACACTGAAGCTTTCTTT. The encoded protein is CASSLFFPGDMNTEAFF.

The CDR3: CASSPESVDTEAFF. For the CDR3, the DNA is TGTGCCAGCAGCCCCGAAAGCGTGGACACTGAAGCTTTCTTT. The rearrangement links TRBV21-1 to TRBJ1-1. TRBV21-1 is a known pseudogene. This CDR3 is built from 14 residues.

V and J are TRBV28 and TRBJ1-2; the D is unclear. CDR1 is MDHEN, CDR2 SYDVKM, per germline. The ends were cut back, 5 bases at V and 6 bases at J, with 16 bases in the middle. This CDR3 spans 14 amino acids. Here the CDR3 reads CASSPPSGWDGYTF. CDR3 DNA: TGTGCCAGCAGTCCTCCGTCAGGATGGGATGGCTACACCTTC.